Following are 24 T cell receptor beta chains from one sample sequenced in a study of shared T cell receptors in the human thymus. Measured with immunoSEQ multiplex PCR; TCRdb has only the in-frame clones, and not every one. The sample records some 660,000 clones, about 89% being singletons. These sequences were also reported in another study, on human thymus T cells.

The sample consisted of thymocytes. The receptors were gathered from a boy in the first two years of life with a congenital heart defect.

This clone was seen a few times. The chain uses TRBV16 and TRBJ2-7, with 8 bases matching TRBD2. V shed 4 bases and J 2 bases; nucleotides not matched to a gene: 16. The CDR3 covers 18 residues. Germline loops: CDR1 KGHSY, CDR2 FQNENV. Here the CDR3 reads CASSRPGGSGIIPYEQYF. In nucleotides, the CDR3 is TGTGCCAGCAGCCGACCCGGCGGTAGCGGGATTATCCCCTACGAGCAGTACTTC. Filled out from reference TRBV16 and TRBJ2-7, the complete variable domain reads GEEVAQTPKHLVRGEGQKAKLYCAPIKGHSYVFWYQQVLKNEFKFLISFQNENVFDETGMPKERFSAKCLPNSPCSLEIQATKLEDSAVYFCASSRPGGSGIIPYEQYFGPGTRLTVT.

This CDR3 is CASSPPDRGRLGEQFF. The CDR3 DNA follows: TGTGCCAGCTCACCCCCGGACAGGGGGCGTTTGGGTGAGCAGTTCTTC. The V gene is TRBV18, the J gene TRBJ2-1; TRBD1 agrees at 11 bases. This CDR3 has 16 amino acids. Germline V gene sequence: CDR1 KGHSH, CDR2 LQKENI. Trimming cost V 3 bases and J 9 bases; bases outside gene matches: 10.

In DNA, the CDR3 is TGCAGCGTCCGGACTAGCGGCCTGTTCAGTGAGCAGTTCTTC. Its translation is CSVRTSGLFSEQFF. The chain couples TRBV29-1 to TRBJ2-1, with TRBD2 identical over 10 bases. The length of the CDR3 is 14 residues. The V and J ends lost 6 bases and 9 bases, in that order; junction bases with no gene match: 11. Per germline, CDR1 SQVTM and CDR2 ANQGSEA.

The chain employs TRBV9 and TRBJ2-1; the match to TRBD2 covers 15 bases. Germline values: CDR1 SGDLS, CDR2 YYNGEE. The CDR3 is 18 residues long. The ends lost 2 bases at V and 10 bases at J; junction bases unmatched: 13. The CDR3 nucleotides read TGTGCCAGCAGCGTCCCCCGGGGGACTAGCGGGGGGCCATACGAGCAGTTCTTC. Protein: CASSVPRGTSGGPYEQFF.

The chain joins TRBV4-3 to TRBJ1-2, with D perhaps matching TRBD1 (5 bases). V was shortened by 2 bases and J by 4 bases, with 11 bases between the two germline ends. The germline gives CDR1 LGHNA, CDR2 YSLEER. The CDR3 has 14 residues. CDR3 bases: TGCGCCAGCAGCCAACAAACAGGTTCCTATGGCTACACCTTC. Translation: CASSQQTGSYGYTF.

V gene TRBV2 combines with J gene TRBJ1-1; 11 nucleotides agree with TRBD1. The CDR3 runs 12 residues. Germline trimming cut 5 bases from V and 9 bases from J; bases unmatched to any gene: 2. Per the germline V gene, CDR1 is SNHLY and CDR2 is FYNNEI. For the CDR3, the DNA is TGTGCCAGCAGTCTGGACAGGGGGCAAGCTTTCTTT. This codes for CASSLDRGQAFF.

This clone showed up just a few times. V gene TRBV4-2 combines with J gene TRBJ1-5; perhaps TRBD1 as D (5 bases). Germline CDR1 and CDR2: LGHNA and YNFKEQ. Trimming shortened V by 0 bases and J by 3 bases, and 18 bases separated the two germline ends. This CDR3 has 18 amino acids. As DNA, the CDR3 is TGTGCCAGCAGCCAAGATAAGGTCAGGGAGGACTCCAATCAGCCCCAGCATTTT. Its translation: CASSQDKVREDSNQPQHF.

This clone was counted between two and nine times. This chain joins TRBV18 and TRBJ2-1; D is perhaps TRBD2 (6 bases). The CDR3 is 15 amino acids. Trimming cost V 4 bases and J 0 bases, with 10 bases left between them. Germline V gene sequence: CDR1 KGHSH, CDR2 LQKENI. The DNA of the CDR3 is TGTGCCAGCTCACGGAGGGGAAGCTCCTACAATGAGCAGTTCTTC. Its protein product is CASSRRGSSYNEQFF. The full variable domain, its missing parts supplied by reference TRBV18 and TRBJ2-1, is NAGVMQNPRHLVRRRGQEARLRCSPMKGHSHVYWYRQLPEEGLKFMVYLQKENIIDESGMPKERFSAEFPKEGPSILRIQQVVRGDSAAYFCASSRRGSSYNEQFFGPGTRLTVL.

This chain joins TRBV15 and TRBJ1-1; TRBD1 matches at 10 bases. Germline CDR1 and CDR2: LNHNV and YYDKDF (reference sequence). Losses at the gene ends were 1 base for V and 1 base for J; bases not matched to a gene: 3. The CDR3 totals 16 residues. The CDR3 protein is CATSRGWDRGNTEAFF. Written as DNA, the CDR3 is TGTGCCACCAGCAGAGGGTGGGACAGGGGGAACACTGAAGCTTTCTTT. The whole variable domain, remainder taken from reference TRBV15 and TRBJ1-1, is DAMVIQNPRYQVTQFGKPVTLSCSQTLNHNVMYWYQQKSSQAPKLLFHYYDKDFNNEADTPDNFQSRRPNTSFCFLDIRSPGLGDTAMYLCATSRGWDRGNTEAFFGQGTRLTVV.

The rearrangement joins TRBV12-5 to TRBJ2-2; 7 bases align to TRBD1. Per germline, CDR1 LGHNT and CDR2 FRNRAP. V lost 1 base, J lost 3 bases, and 2 bases stayed unmatched. The CDR3 is 15 amino acids. CDR3 region: CASGLDRGDTGELFF. Here the CDR3 DNA reads TGTGCTAGTGGTTTGGACAGGGGCGACACCGGGGAGCTGTTTTTT.

The chain links TRBV4-1 to TRBJ1-5, with a tentative D call TRBD1 (5 bases). CDR1 and CDR2 (germline): MGHRA, YSYEKL. This CDR3 has 15 residues. V lost 0 bases and J lost 3, with 9 bases in between. CDR3 in amino acids: CASSQDGADNQPQHF. In DNA form, the CDR3 reads TGCGCCAGCAGCCAAGATGGGGCAGACAATCAGCCCCAGCATTTT.

V usage is TRBV7-9 and J usage is TRBJ1-1; no firm D call. V lost 3 bases to trimming and J lost 0 bases, with 14 bases between them. Germline V gene sequence: CDR1 SEHNR, CDR2 FQNEAQ (reference sequence). The CDR3 runs to 16 residues. The CDR3 DNA follows: TGTGCCAGCAGCTTGGGCCTGTCGAGAATGAACACTGAAGCTTTCTTT. Amino acids: CASSLGLSRMNTEAFF.

The V call is TRBV29-1, the J call TRBJ1-2; D is undetermined. Germline V gene lookup returns CDR1 SQVTM and CDR2 ANQGSEA. The V gene lost 4 bases and the J gene lost 3 bases, with 15 bases spanning the gap. The CDR3 extends over 14 amino acids. The CDR3 DNA is TGCAGCGTTGGGGCGGGAGGATGGCACTATGGCTACACCTTC. Protein sequence: CSVGAGGWHYGYTF.

The sample holds a few counts of this clone. The chain links TRBV7-9 to TRBJ1-2, with TRBD1 identical over 10 bases. This CDR3 has 16 amino acids. The junction had 11 bases not matched to a gene; V was cut back by 5 bases and J by 5 bases. CDR1 and CDR2 from the germline V gene are SEHNR and FQNEAQ (reference sequence). The CDR3 bases are TGTGCCAGCAGCAAACCGAGGACAGGGGGGTTGTATGGCTACACCTTC. It codes for CASSKPRTGGLYGYTF.

This clone is a singleton in its sample. The genes are TRBV10-1 and TRBJ1-5, with 11 bases matching TRBD1. The CDR3 consists of 16 residues. Losses at the gene ends were 4 bases for V and 4 bases for J; bases not matched to a gene: 6. CDR1 and CDR2 (germline): WNHNN, SYGVQD (reference sequence). The CDR3 loop reads CASSGRGTGGNQPQHF. The DNA of the CDR3 is TGCGCCAGCAGTGGCAGAGGGACAGGGGGAAATCAGCCCCAGCATTTT.

This chain connects TRBV4-1 to TRBJ2-7; no definite D call. CDR1 is MGHRA, CDR2 YSYEKL, per germline. This CDR3 region has 16 residues. With 1 base removed from V and 1 base from J, the gap between germline ends came to 14 bases. The CDR3, as DNA: TGCGCCAGCAGCCAAGGGTCGAACAGACCGTCCTACGAGCAGTACTTC. Its translation: CASSQGSNRPSYEQYF.

The rearrangement joins TRBV7-9 to TRBJ1-5, with a weak D call TRBD1 (6 bases). This CDR3 has 15 amino acids. CDR1 and CDR2 (germline): SEHNR, FQNEAQ (reference sequence). V shed 5 bases and J shed 3 bases, with 14 bases lying between them. CDR3 DNA sequence: TGTGCCAGCAGCCGATCAGGACAGCACAATCAGCCCCAGCATTTT. This translates into CASSRSGQHNQPQHF.

This chain uses TRBV7-2 with TRBJ1-2; TRBD1 aligns across 10 bases. The CDR3 contains 16 residues. The V and J ends lost 0 bases and 4 bases, in that order; junction bases with no gene match: 5. Germline-derived CDR1 and CDR2 are SGHTA and FQGNSA. This CDR3 reads CASSLAGTGETYGYTF. The CDR3 bases are TGTGCCAGCAGCTTAGCTGGGACAGGGGAGACCTATGGCTACACCTTC. Using reference TRBV7-2 and TRBJ1-2 for the parts outside the CDR3, the full variable domain is GAGVSQSPSNKVTEKGKDVELRCDPISGHTALYWYRQSLGQGLEFLIYFQGNSAPDKSGLPSDRFSAERTGGSVSTLTIQRTQQEDSAVYLCASSLAGTGETYGYTFGSGTRLTVV.

The chain uses TRBV6-1 and TRBJ1-5, with D perhaps matching TRBD1 (6 bases). The germline gives CDR1 MNHNS, CDR2 SASEGT. Trimming cost V 4 bases and J 2 bases, with 9 bases left between them. CDR3 length equals 14 residues. CDR3 region: CASSGGQGNQPQHF. DNA of the CDR3: TGTGCCAGCAGTGGGGGGCAGGGCAATCAGCCCCAGCATTTT.

The gene calls are TRBV7-3 and TRBJ2-3; D might be TRBD2 (6 bases). The germline V gene encodes CDR1 SGHTA and CDR2 FQGTGA. With 7 bases removed from V and 4 bases from J, the gap between germline ends came to 15 bases. The CDR3 extends over 14 amino acids. In DNA, the CDR3 is TGTGCCAGCAAGAGCCCGGGGGAACCAGATACGCAGTATTTT. Protein: CASKSPGEPDTQYF.

This clone was seen only a few times. The rearrangement uses TRBV4-3 and TRBJ1-6; TRBD1 might be the D (5 bases). This CDR3 is built from 14 residues. In germline, CDR1 is LGHNA, CDR2 YSLEER. Trimming shortened V by 0 bases and J by 8 bases, and 8 bases separated the two germline ends. This CDR3 is CASSQDRVDSPLHF. In nucleotides, the CDR3 is TGCGCCAGCAGCCAAGACAGGGTGGATTCACCCCTCCACTTT.

The chain joins TRBV13 to TRBJ2-5, with TRBD1 matching over 12 bases. Germline V gives CDR1 PRHDT, CDR2 FYEKMQ (reference sequence). With 1 base clipped from V and 5 bases from J, the junction kept 11 bases outside the gene matches. There are 18 residues in the CDR3. DNA of the CDR3: TGTGCCAGCAGCTTAGCGGAAGTCCGGGACAGGGGGCGGGAGACCCAGTACTTC. Translating it yields CASSLAEVRDRGRETQYF.

This chain joins TRBV28 and TRBJ2-7, with a tentative D call TRBD1 (6 bases). CDR1 is MDHEN and CDR2 is SYDVKM in the germline V gene. The V end was cut by 3 bases, the J end by 5 bases, with 17 bases between. CDR3 size: 15 residues. CDR3 region: CASSFGQTTLDEQYF. The CDR3 DNA sequence: TGTGCCAGCAGTTTTGGACAGACAACGCTAGACGAGCAGTACTTC.

CDR3 sequence reads: CASSLVAGGNTDTQYF. DNA for the CDR3: TGTGCCAGCAGCTTGGTGGCGGGGGGGAACACAGATACGCAGTATTTT. The chain joins TRBV7-9 to TRBJ2-3; 9 bases are shared with TRBD2. Germline lookup yields CDR1 SEHNR and CDR2 FQNEAQ (reference sequence). Germline trimming cut 3 bases from V and 2 bases from J; bases unmatched to any gene: 6. The CDR3 length is 16 residues.